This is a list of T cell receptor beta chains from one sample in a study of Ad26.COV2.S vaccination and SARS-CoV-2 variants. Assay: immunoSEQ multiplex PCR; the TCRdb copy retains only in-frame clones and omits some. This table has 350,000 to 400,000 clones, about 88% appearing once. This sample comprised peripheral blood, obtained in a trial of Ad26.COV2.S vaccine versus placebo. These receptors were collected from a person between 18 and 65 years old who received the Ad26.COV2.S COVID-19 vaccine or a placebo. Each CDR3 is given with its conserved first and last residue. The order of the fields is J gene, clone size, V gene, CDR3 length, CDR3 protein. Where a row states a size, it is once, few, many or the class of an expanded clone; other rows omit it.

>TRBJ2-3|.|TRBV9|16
CASSVVGSGNTDTQYF
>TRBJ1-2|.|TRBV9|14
CASTFGSGDYGYTF
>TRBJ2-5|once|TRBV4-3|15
CASSQGIGGLETQYF
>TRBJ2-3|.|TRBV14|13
CASSPRTRDTQYF
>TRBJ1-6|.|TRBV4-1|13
CASSQWRNSPLHF
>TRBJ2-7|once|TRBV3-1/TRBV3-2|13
CASSQDGGYEQYF
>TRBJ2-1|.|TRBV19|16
CASSIGQGSTYNEQFF
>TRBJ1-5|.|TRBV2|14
CASRTPQWNQPQHF
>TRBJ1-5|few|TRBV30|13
CAWSGGVNQPQHF
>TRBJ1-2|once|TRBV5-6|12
CASSAAGYGYTF
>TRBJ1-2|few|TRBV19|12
CASSAGVYGYTF
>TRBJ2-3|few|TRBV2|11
CASCYMDTQYF
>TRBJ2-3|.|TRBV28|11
CASTGLDTQYF
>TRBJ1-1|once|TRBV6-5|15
CASSSLVGADTEAFF
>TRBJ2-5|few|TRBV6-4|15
CASSGQSKTGETQYF
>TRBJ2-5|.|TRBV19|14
CASSIPGAGKTQYF
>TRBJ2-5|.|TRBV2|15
CASTQHSGTEETQYF
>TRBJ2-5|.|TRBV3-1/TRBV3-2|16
CASSQPVGSGSETQYF
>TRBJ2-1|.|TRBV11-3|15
CASSLGGLAGNEQFF
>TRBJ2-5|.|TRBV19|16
CASSIERDVGQETQYF
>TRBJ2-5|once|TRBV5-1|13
CASSLQIGETQYF
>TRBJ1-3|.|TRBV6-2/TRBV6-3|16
CASSPWTGPSGNTIYF
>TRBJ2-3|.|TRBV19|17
CASSIRGLAETTDTQYF
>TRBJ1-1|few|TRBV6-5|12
CASSYGGTEAFF
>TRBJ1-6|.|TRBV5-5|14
CASSPGGLNSPLHF
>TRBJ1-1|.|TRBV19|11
CASGEGNEAFF
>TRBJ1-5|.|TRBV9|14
CASSETGGNQPQHF
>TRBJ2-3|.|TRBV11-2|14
CASSSNFLADTQYF
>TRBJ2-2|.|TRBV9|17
CASSVAGGEKNTGELFF
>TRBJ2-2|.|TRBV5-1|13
CASSLGVTGELFF
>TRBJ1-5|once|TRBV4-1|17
CASSQDLDILGNQPQHF
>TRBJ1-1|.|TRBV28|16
CASSNRDRGLWAEAFF
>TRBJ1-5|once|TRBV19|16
CASSTPRTGGNQPQHF
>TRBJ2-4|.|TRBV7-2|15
CASSRSTQADNIQYF
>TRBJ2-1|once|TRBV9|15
CASSAIALPYNEQFF
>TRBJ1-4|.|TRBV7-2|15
CASSLDRGYNEKLFF
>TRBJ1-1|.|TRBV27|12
CAAGTGSTEAFF
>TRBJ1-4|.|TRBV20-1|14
CSASQGAANEKLFF
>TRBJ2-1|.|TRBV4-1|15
CASSHPGQGLDEQFF
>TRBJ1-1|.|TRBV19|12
CASSPRVSEAFF
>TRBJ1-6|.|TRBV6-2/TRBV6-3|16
CASSTGTTGSNSPLHF
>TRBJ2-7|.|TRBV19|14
CASSLDRDRGEQYF
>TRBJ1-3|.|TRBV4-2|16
CASSQERGLTGNTIYF
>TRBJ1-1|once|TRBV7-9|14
CASSSTDMNTEAFF
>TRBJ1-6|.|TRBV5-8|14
CASSQARGNSPLHF
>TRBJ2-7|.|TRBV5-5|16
CASSLQGPDRNYEQYF
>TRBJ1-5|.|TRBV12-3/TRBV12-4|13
CASGTGQGQPQHF
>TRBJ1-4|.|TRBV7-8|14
CASSLGTSYEGLFF
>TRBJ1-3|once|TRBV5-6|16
CASSLVRDSPGNTIYF
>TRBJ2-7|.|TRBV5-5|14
CASSLWGRSYEQYF
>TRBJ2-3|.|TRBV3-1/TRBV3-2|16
CASSQEILAVTDTQYF
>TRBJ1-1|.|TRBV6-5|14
CASSYSVEIAEAFF
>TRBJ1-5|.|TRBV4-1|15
CASSQAGGGYQPQHF